One and the same sample provided the 30 T cell receptor beta chains below, sequenced in a study of blood T cell repertoires in COVID-19. Sequencing was performed with immunoSEQ multiplex PCR; in TCRdb, only in-frame clones are kept and a portion is missing. The sample includes roughly 410,000 clones, about 89% seen only once; the top ten take approximately 1.5%. Sequenced: peripheral blood. The receptors come from a woman aged 35 to 49 with COVID-19, enrolled during active disease.

The chain has TRBV5-6 and TRBJ1-3, with 7 positions matching TRBD1. Germline-derived CDR1 and CDR2 are SGHDT and YYEEEE. The CDR3 totals 14 residues. V shed 5 bases and J 6 bases; nucleotides not matched to a gene: 8. This CDR3 is CASSIIDRVNTIYF. The CDR3 DNA reads as TGTGCCAGCAGTATTATCGACAGGGTAAACACCATATATTTT. The full variable domain, in which reference TRBV5-6 and TRBJ1-3 provide the parts outside the CDR3, is DAGVTQSPTHLIKTRGQQVTLRCSPKSGHDTVSWYQQALGQGPQFIFQYYEEEERQRGNFPDRFSGHQFPNYSSELNVNALLLGDSALYLCASSIIDRVNTIYFGEGSWLTVV.

The chain joins TRBV5-6 to TRBJ2-2, with 8 bases lining up with TRBD1. Per germline, CDR1 SGHDT and CDR2 YYEEEE. This CDR3 comprises 19 residues. The V and J ends lost 1 base and 1 base, in that order; junction bases with no gene match: 12. CDR3 in amino acids: CASSLIRTGTSRNTGELFF. For the CDR3, the DNA is TGTGCCAGCAGCTTGATTCGGACAGGGACGTCACGGAACACCGGGGAGCTGTTTTTT.

The chain has TRBV7-3 and TRBJ1-1, with TRBD1 as a possible D gene (5 bases). The CDR3 totals 13 residues. CDR1 is SGHTA and CDR2 is FQGTGA in the germline V gene. V lost 1 base and J lost 3, with 6 bases in between. This chain's CDR3 is CASSLIRDTEAFF. The CDR3 coding sequence is TGTGCCAGCAGCTTAATCAGGGACACTGAAGCTTTCTTT.

This clone was counted once. The rearrangement links TRBV10-3 to TRBJ1-2; D not resolved. Germline-derived CDR1 and CDR2 are ENHRY and SYGVKD. Between the trimmed V and J ends, which lost 0 bases and 4 bases, there was a span of 18 bases. This CDR3 has 17 residues. The CDR3 nucleotides read TGTGCCATCAGTGAGTCGATCGTACCTGGAGGCTTCTATGGCTACACCTTC. It encodes CAISESIVPGGFYGYTF.

The gene calls are TRBV10-3 and TRBJ2-7, with 8 positions matching TRBD1. The CDR3 totals 13 residues. Germline CDR1 ENHRY, CDR2 SYGVKD. With V trimmed by 4 bases and J by 3 bases, 2 bases remained unmatched. The CDR3 DNA follows: TGTGCCATCAGTGCGGGACAGGTCTACGAGCAGTACTTC. It specifies CAISAGQVYEQYF.

The genes are TRBV5-1 and TRBJ1-1; D is unclear. Germline lookup yields CDR1 SGHRS and CDR2 YFSETQ. V lost 4 bases to trimming and J lost 1 base, with 11 bases between them. The CDR3 has 14 amino acids. The chain's CDR3 is CASSPLPTNTEAFF. Here the CDR3 DNA reads TGCGCCAGCAGCCCCCTACCCACGAACACTGAAGCTTTCTTT.

In this sample, this clone turned up once. This chain links TRBV7-3 with TRBJ2-1; D is perhaps TRBD2 (5 bases). With 5 bases removed from V and 7 bases from J, the gap between germline ends came to 18 bases. The CDR3 contains 15 residues. Germline assignment: CDR1 SGHTA and CDR2 FQGTGA. The chain's CDR3 is CASSLGAVSRNEQFF. CDR3 DNA sequence: TGTGCCAGCAGCCTTGGAGCGGTCTCAAGGAATGAGCAGTTCTTC.

This chain uses TRBV27 with TRBJ1-2, with a possible D match to TRBD1 (6 bases). CDR1 MNHEY and CDR2 SMNVEV come from the germline V gene (reference sequence). The V and J ends lost 0 bases and 3 bases respectively, with 11 bases between them. This CDR3 contains 15 residues. CDR3 loop: CASSLSLGGDYGYTF. CDR3 bases: TGTGCCAGCAGTTTATCGCTAGGGGGGGACTATGGCTACACCTTC.

This clone was recorded once. The rearrangement uses TRBV5-5 and TRBJ1-1, with D perhaps TRBD1 (5 bases). The length of the CDR3 is 17 residues. Germline V CDR1 and CDR2: SGHKS, YYEKEE (reference sequence). Trimming removed 4 bases at V and 2 bases at J, with 21 bases between. DNA for the CDR3: TGTGCCAGCAGCGAGTGGGCAGGGCTCGTCCCTAACACTGAAGCTTTCTTT. Translating gives CASSEWAGLVPNTEAFF.

The chain combines TRBV27 with TRBJ1-5; D gene ambiguous. Germline CDR1 MNHEY, CDR2 SMNVEV (reference sequence). The V end lost 4 bases, the J end lost 0 bases, and 10 bases lay between the germline ends. This CDR3 is 15 amino acids long. The CDR3 DNA reads TGTGCCAGCAGTTGGGCCATTGATAGCAATCAGCCCCAGCATTTT. Encoded protein: CASSWAIDSNQPQHF.

The rearrangement uses TRBV30 and TRBJ1-5; D may be TRBD1 (6 bases). The V gene lost 2 bases and the J gene lost 5 bases, with 10 bases spanning the gap. CDR1 GTSNPN and CDR2 SVGIG come from the germline V gene (reference sequence). The length of the CDR3 is 13 residues. CDR3 sequence: CAWSRQDHQPQHF. The CDR3 DNA sequence: TGTGCCTGGAGTAGACAGGACCATCAGCCCCAGCATTTT. Complete variable domain (other parts from reference TRBV30 and TRBJ1-5): SQTIHQWPATLVQPVGSPLSLECTVEGTSNPNLYWYRQAAGRGLQLLFYSVGIGQISSEVPQNLSASRPQDRQFILSSKKLLLSDSGFYLCAWSRQDHQPQHFGDGTRLSIL.

CDR3 bases: TGTGCCAGCAGTGGTTTCGTCCCGAACACTGAAGCTTTCTTT. Translating it yields CASSGFVPNTEAFF. This sequence joins TRBV2 and TRBJ1-1; D gene unclear. The CDR3 is made up of 14 amino acids. Germline V gene data show CDR1 as SNHLY and CDR2 as FYNNEI. Trimming took off 4 bases at V and 1 base at J, with 10 bases between the two ends.

This rearrangement joins TRBV5-4 to TRBJ2-2; 11 bases line up with TRBD2. The CDR3 is 16 residues long. V gave up 3 bases and J gave up 1 base; unmatched junction bases: 2. CDR1 is SGHNT, CDR2 YYREEE, per germline (reference sequence). CDR3 DNA sequence: TGTGCCAGCAGCTCCGGACTAGCGGGGAACACCGGGGAGCTGTTTTTT. Protein sequence: CASSSGLAGNTGELFF.

V is TRBV21-1 and J is TRBJ2-1; TRBD2 was called by the table and not checked on the DNA. TRBV21-1 is shown as a pseudogene. This CDR3 has 16 amino acids. CDR3 in DNA: TGTGCCAGCAGAGGACTAGCGGGGGGGCTATGTGGTGAGCAGTTCTTC. Protein product: CASRGLAGGLCGEQFF.

The chain has TRBV27 and TRBJ1-5, with TRBD1 as a possible D gene (6 bases). The CDR3 has 15 amino acids. Germline V CDR1 and CDR2: MNHEY, SMNVEV (reference sequence). V was trimmed by 3 bases and J by 7 bases, leaving 16 bases between them. The CDR3 nucleotides read TGTGCCAGCAGTTTCAGGGCAGGGGTTGCCCAGCCCCAGCATTTT. Its protein is CASSFRAGVAQPQHF.

The chain has TRBV7-2 and TRBJ1-5; D is possibly TRBD1 (5 bases). The CDR3 length is 15 residues. The germline gives CDR1 SGHTA, CDR2 FQGNSA. Trimming stripped 4 bases from V and 6 bases from J, with 16 bases between. The CDR3 protein is CASSSQAGPVQPQHF. The CDR3 nucleotides read TGTGCCAGCAGCTCCCAAGCAGGGCCGGTTCAGCCCCAGCATTTT.

This chain connects TRBV9 to TRBJ2-7, with D perhaps TRBD2 (6 bases). V lost 1 base, J lost 7 bases, and 15 bases lay in between. The length of the CDR3 is 14 residues. The V gene's germline CDR1 is SGDLS and CDR2 YYNGEE. The CDR3 bases are TGTGCCAGCAGCGTAACGTGGGGGGATGGAGAGCAGTACTTC. Its protein product is CASSVTWGDGEQYF.

The rearrangement links TRBV5-6 to TRBJ1-5; 9 bases are shared with TRBD1. This CDR3 region has 15 residues. Germline loops: CDR1 SGHDT, CDR2 YYEEEE. J lost 3 bases, V lost 2 bases, and 3 bases had no gene match. In DNA, the CDR3 is TGTGCCAGCAGCTTCCGGGACAGGGACAATCAGCCCCAGCATTTT. It encodes CASSFRDRDNQPQHF.

The J gene is TRBJ1-4, the V gene TRBV7-9, with 7 bases aligning to TRBD1. After removal of 1 base from V and 1 base from J, the junction contained 6 bases not matched to a gene. Germline CDR1 and CDR2: SEHNR and FQNEAQ (reference sequence). This CDR3 spans 17 amino acids. CDR3 loop: CASSLERRTGTNEKLFF. The CDR3 nucleotides are TGTGCCAGCAGCTTAGAAAGGAGGACAGGAACTAATGAAAAACTGTTTTTT.

A single count supports this clone. An end of the junction differs from the germline gene, which may be a read error. The V gene is TRBV18, the J gene TRBJ1-1; perhaps TRBD1 as D (6 bases). Germline V gene data show CDR1 as KGHSH and CDR2 as LQKENI. This CDR3 contains 12 residues. CDR3: CASSPPNRDLIF. CDR3 DNA: TGTGCCAGCTCACCACCAAACAGGGACCTGATCTTT.

This clone was picked up a small number of times. This sample also contains other DNA sequences that code for the same CDR3. The gene calls are TRBV11-2 and TRBJ2-7, with D unresolved. Trimming shortened V by 4 bases and J by 2 bases, and 3 bases separated the two germline ends. The V gene's germline CDR1 is SGHAT and CDR2 FQNNGV. The CDR3 runs to 11 residues. The CDR3 here is CASSSTYEQYF. Here the CDR3 DNA reads TGTGCCAGCAGCTCCACCTACGAGCAGTACTTC.

The rearrangement uses TRBV6-6 and TRBJ1-4, with a tentative D call TRBD1 (5 bases). The CDR3 is made up of 14 amino acids. CDR1 and CDR2 (germline): MNHNY, SVGAGI (reference sequence). V was shortened by 2 bases and J by 2 bases, with 6 bases between the two germline ends. The CDR3: CASSYRGTNEKLFF. The DNA for the CDR3 is TGTGCCAGCAGTTACAGGGGCACTAATGAAAAACTGTTTTTT.

The chain is built from TRBV7-5 and TRBJ2-7; TRBD1, the table's D call, was not compared with the DNA. TRBV7-5 is listed as a pseudogene. CDR3 length equals 15 residues. The CDR3 here is CARSLGQNFSYEQYF. CDR3 bases: TGTGCCAGAAGCTTGGGGCAGAACTTCTCCTACGAGCAGTACTTC.

The chain combines TRBV10-3 with TRBJ2-1; no clear D. The V gene's germline CDR1 is ENHRY and CDR2 SYGVKD. This CDR3 has 17 residues. With 2 bases removed from V and 0 bases from J, the gap between germline ends came to 14 bases. The CDR3 DNA sequence: TGTGCCATCAGTGAGGCTATCCCCCCTCACTCCTACAATGAGCAGTTCTTC. Its protein product is CAISEAIPPHSYNEQFF.

This clone occurred once. The V call is TRBV7-2, the J call TRBJ1-3; 9 bases agree with TRBD1. The trim removed 5 bases at V and 0 bases at J, leaving 14 bases unmatched. Germline CDR1 SGHTA, CDR2 FQGNSA. This CDR3 region has 19 residues. CDR3 protein: CASSHGTGTWGSSGNTIYF. In DNA, the CDR3 is TGTGCCAGCAGCCACGGGACAGGGACCTGGGGCTCCTCTGGAAACACCATATATTTT.

The CDR3, as DNA: TGCGCCAGCAGCGCGACAGGGGTTGAGCAGCCCCAGCATTTT. Its translation is CASSATGVEQPQHF. The chain has TRBV5-1 and TRBJ1-5; 8 bases line up with TRBD1. J gave up 7 bases and V 4 bases, and 7 bases lay outside the gene matches. The CDR3 contains 14 residues. The V gene's germline CDR1 is SGHRS and CDR2 YFSETQ.

V is TRBV19 and J is TRBJ1-1; D is unclear. The CDR3 has 18 amino acids. The V end lost 3 bases, the J end lost 0 bases, and 20 bases lay between the germline ends. Germline CDR1 and CDR2: LNHDA and SQIVND (reference sequence). CDR3 protein: CASSIFANRHSMNTEAFF. In DNA form, the CDR3 reads TGTGCCAGTAGTATTTTTGCAAATCGACACTCGATGAACACTGAAGCTTTCTTT.

The chain couples TRBV6-5 to TRBJ2-7; D may be TRBD1 (6 bases). Trimming left V 6 bases short and J 6 bases short, with 15 bases between. Per germline, CDR1 MNHEY and CDR2 SVGAGI. The CDR3 has 13 amino acids. DNA of the CDR3: TGTGCCAGCAGACTCACAGGGTCTCGCGAGCAGTACTTC. This translates into CASRLTGSREQYF.

The chain uses TRBV7-8 and TRBJ1-1; perhaps TRBD1 as D (5 bases). CDR3 length: 13 residues. CDR1 and CDR2 from the germline V gene are SGHVS and FQNEAQ. V was clipped by 2 bases and J by 6 bases, with 10 bases between them. CDR3 protein: CASSLHYRSEAFF. In nucleotides, the CDR3 is TGTGCCAGCAGCTTACACTACAGGTCTGAAGCTTTCTTT.

The gene calls are TRBV21-1 and TRBJ1-5. TRBV21-1 is classified as a pseudogene. The CDR3 spans 15 residues. CDR3 sequence: CASSYRGGCDQPQHF. The CDR3 DNA is TGTGCCAGCAGCTATCGGGGAGGTTGTGATCAGCCCCAGCATTTT.